The 27 T cell receptor beta chains listed next were all sequenced from one sample in a study of T cells in women clearing cervical HPV infection (dated by TCRdb to 2017 to 2018). The library came from the immunoSEQ multiplex PCR assay. TCRdb re-hosts the immuneACCESS table, in-frame sequences only. Its copies lack some clones; in the studies checked, an unresolved V gene accounts for under half of them, and the cause for the rest is not known. The table for this sample records fewer than 35,000 clones. Around 3% of the sample lies in the top ten. What was sequenced was blood buffy coat. Every receptor here comes from a woman between 18 and 75 years old with a cervical HPV16 infection that either progressed to CIN3+ or cleared (not recorded which).

The CDR3 region is CASSELWGVGEQYF. The DNA read from the CDR3 is TGTGCCAGCAGTGAGCTATGGGGGGTTGGCGAG. The chain carries TRBV2 and TRBJ2-7; maybe TRBD2 (6 bases). The read terminates 3 residues before the CDR3 end, so the remaining end is supplied by the germline J gene. This CDR3 contains 14 residues. V gave up 3 bases and J gave up 6 bases, with 15 bases separating them. The germline gives CDR1 SNHLY, CDR2 FYNNEI.

In regard to this clone: The DNA ends 3 residues before the CDR3 does, and the rest of the CDR3 is filled in from the germline J gene. The gene calls are TRBV7-6 and TRBJ2-5, with 9 nucleotides matching TRBD2. The germline V gene encodes CDR1 SGHVS and CDR2 FNYEAQ. V was clipped by 5 bases and J by 5 bases; unmatched bases: 9. The CDR3 has 15 residues. The CDR3: CASSSSGGTGETQYF. The part of the CDR3 DNA that was read is TGTGCCAGCAGCAGCAGCGGGGGGACCGGTGAGACC.

Worth noting for this clone: The DNA ends 3 residues before the CDR3 does, and the rest of the CDR3 is filled in from the germline J gene. The chain has TRBV19 and TRBJ1-2; the D gene is possibly TRBD1 (6 bases). CDR3 length equals 13 residues. V gave up 6 bases and J gave up 4 bases, with 12 bases separating them. Germline V lookup: CDR1 LNHDA, CDR2 SQIVND (reference sequence). CDR3 bases read: TGTGCCAGTAGGGAGACAGGTCTCTATGGC. It is translated as CASRETGLYG. The whole CDR3 region reads CASRETGLYGYTF.

Comment on this clone: Germline and junction disagree at one end, which may indicate a read error. Sequencing ends 3 residues short of the CDR3 end; the germline J gene provides the rest. This specimen includes other DNA sequences encoding the same CDR3. This chain uses TRBV18 with TRBJ1-3; 9 bases fit TRBD1. The CDR3 runs 16 residues. Germline CDR1 KGHSH, CDR2 LQKENI. The CDR3 region is CASSPLGTGTGNTIYF. The sequenced CDR3 bases are TGTGCCAGCTCACCACTGGGGACAGGGACTGGAAACACA. The full variable domain, in which reference TRBV18 and TRBJ1-3 provide the parts outside the CDR3, is NAGVMQNPRHLVRRRGQEARLRCSPMKGHSHVYWYRQLPEEGLKFMVYLQKENIIDESGMPKERFSAEFPKEGPSILRIQQVVRGDSAAYFCASSPLGTGTGNTIYFGEGSWLTVV.

Comments on this clone: The read ends 3 residues shy of where the CDR3 ends; the end is completed using the germline J gene. The chain has TRBV19 and TRBJ1-2, with TRBD1 matching over 12 bases. This CDR3 region has 14 residues. Germline CDR1 and CDR2: LNHDA and SQIVND (reference sequence). CDR3 DNA (partial): TGTGCCAGTAGTACGCGGGACAGGGGGCGAGGC. This sequence encodes CASSTRDRGRG. The whole CDR3 protein is CASSTRDRGRGYTF.

By frequency, this clone registers medium-sized. The read comes to an end 3 residues before the CDR3 does, leaving the germline J gene to fill in the end. The V call is TRBV30, the J call TRBJ2-6; TRBD1 is a possible D gene (6 bases). This CDR3 has 16 residues. The germline V and J ends were trimmed by 7 bases and 1 base, with 17 bases remaining between them. Germline assignment: CDR1 GTSNPN and CDR2 SVGIG (reference sequence). The sequenced part of the CDR3 DNA is TGTGCCTATACCCAGGGGCCCAGGTCTGGGGCCAACGTC. The encoded protein is CAYTQGPRSGANV. The complete CDR3 protein is CAYTQGPRSGANVLTF.

Regarding this clone: The read terminates 3 residues ahead of where the CDR3 ends, so the germline J gene completes it. The rearrangement joins TRBV7-3 to TRBJ1-3; the D gene is possibly TRBD1 (6 bases). V lost 7 bases and J 4 bases, leaving 11 bases between the germline ends. The CDR3 covers 13 residues. The V gene's germline CDR1 is SGHTA and CDR2 FQGTGA. The DNA read from the CDR3 is TGTGCCAGCAACGGACAGCCCGGAAACACC. Its protein is CASNGQPGNT. The whole CDR3 protein reads CASNGQPGNTIYF. Full variable domain (outside the CDR3, taken from reference TRBV7-3 and TRBJ1-3): GAGVSQTPSNKVTEKGKYVELRCDPISGHTALYWYRQSLGQGPEFLIYFQGTGAADDSGLPNDRFFAVRPEGSVSTLKIQRTERGDSAVYLCASNGQPGNTIYFGEGSWLTVV.

About this clone: The DNA ends 3 residues before the CDR3 does, and the rest of the CDR3 is filled in from the germline J gene. V and J are TRBV2 and TRBJ1-2; 7 nucleotides align to TRBD1. CDR3 length: 14 residues. CDR1 is SNHLY, CDR2 FYNNEI, per germline. V lost 3 bases, J lost 2 bases, and 3 bases stayed unmatched. Incomplete CDR3 DNA: TGTGCCAGCAGTGAGGGACAGCTCAACTATGGC. This translates into CASSEGQLNYG. The whole CDR3 region reads CASSEGQLNYGYTF.

For this clone: The read comes to an end 3 residues before the CDR3 does, leaving the germline J gene to fill in the end. V gene TRBV5-1 combines with J gene TRBJ1-2; D gene uncertain. Germline V CDR1 and CDR2: SGHRS, YFSETQ. Trimming stripped 0 bases from V and 5 bases from J, with 11 bases between. The CDR3 is made up of 14 amino acids. CDR3 in amino acids: CASSLARLSYGYTF. The covered CDR3 bases are TGCGCCAGCAGCTTGGCCAGGTTAAGTTATGGC.

As for this clone: The read is 3 residues too short to cover the CDR3 end, so that end is filled in from the germline J gene. The chain combines TRBV20-1 with TRBJ2-4; TRBD1 is a possible D gene (6 bases). CDR1 and CDR2 (germline): DFQATT, SNEGSKA (reference sequence). This CDR3 spans 15 amino acids. Between the trimmed V and J ends, which lost 2 bases and 5 bases, there was a span of 16 bases. Partial CDR3 DNA: TGCAGTGCTAGACCCCTGACAGGTTTCGAAAACATT. As protein: CSARPLTGFENI. The entire CDR3 reads CSARPLTGFENIQYF.

As for this clone: Read sequence stops 3 residues before the CDR3 end, and the germline J gene provides the missing end. The chain joins TRBV29-1 to TRBJ1-2; D not certain. The CDR3 is 14 amino acids. Looked up from germline, CDR1 is SQVTM and CDR2 is ANQGSEA. The part of the CDR3 DNA that was read is TGCAGCGTTGCCCGGACTAACTCCTACAATGAC. As protein: CSVARTNSYND. Given in full, the CDR3 is CSVARTNSYNDYTF.

As for this clone: Read data end 3 residues before the CDR3 end; the end is taken from the germline J gene. V and J are TRBV25-1 and TRBJ2-5, with 8 bases aligning to TRBD1. V lost 4 bases to trimming and J lost 5 bases; unmatched junction nucleotides: 3. The CDR3 length is 13 residues. CDR1 and CDR2 from the germline V gene are MGHDK and SYGVNS. This chain's CDR3 is CASSARTGETQYF. The sequenced part of the CDR3 DNA is TGTGCCAGCAGTGCCCGGACAGGGGAGACC.

Notes on this clone: Sequencing ends 3 residues short of the CDR3 end; the germline J gene provides the rest. The chain recombines TRBV20-1 with TRBJ2-2; 7 nucleotides match TRBD2. In germline, CDR1 is DFQATT, CDR2 SNEGSKA (reference sequence). The CDR3 loop spans 13 amino acids. V was clipped by 3 bases and J by 3 bases; unmatched bases: 1. Incomplete CDR3 DNA: TGCAGTGCTAGCGGGGGGTACACCGGGGAG. Translation: CSASGGYTGE. The CDR3 as a whole reads CSASGGYTGELFF.

Concerning this clone itself: The CDR3 end falls 3 residues outside the read, so it is completed with the germline J gene. The chain carries TRBV5-1 and TRBJ2-3; no clear D gene. Trimming removed 3 bases from V and 2 bases from J, with 4 bases in between. Germline assignment: CDR1 SGHRS and CDR2 YFSETQ. The CDR3 has 12 residues. The chain's CDR3 is CASSYTTDTQYF. The part of the CDR3 DNA that was read is TGCGCCAGCAGCTACACCACAGATACG.

In regard to this clone: The DNA ends 3 residues before the CDR3 does, and the rest of the CDR3 is filled in from the germline J gene. The gene calls are TRBV2 and TRBJ2-5, with 7 bases identical to TRBD1. Germline CDR1 SNHLY, CDR2 FYNNEI. The CDR3 loop spans 14 amino acids. V shed 7 bases, J shed 5 bases, and the junction held 10 bases outside the gene matches. The CDR3 DNA, read in part, is TGTGCCAGCAAAAGGGACAGACAATTGGAGACC. Its translation is CASKRDRQLET. The CDR3 in full is CASKRDRQLETQYF. The full variable domain, in which reference TRBV2 and TRBJ2-5 provide the parts outside the CDR3, is EPEVTQTPSHQVTQMGQEVILRCVPISNHLYFYWYRQILGQKVEFLVSFYNNEISEKSEIFDDQFSVERPDGSNFTLKIRSTKLEDSAMYFCASKRDRQLETQYFGPGTRLLVL.

CDR3 DNA, as far as it was read: TGCGCCAGCAGCTTGGCCTTGACAGGGACGGGCTACGAG. Its translation is CASSLALTGTGYE. The whole CDR3 protein is CASSLALTGTGYEQYF. The gene calls are TRBV5-1 and TRBJ2-7; 7 bases map to TRBD1. The DNA ends 3 residues before the CDR3 does, and the rest of the CDR3 is filled in from the germline J gene. The CDR3 consists of 16 residues. The germline V gene encodes CDR1 SGHRS and CDR2 YFSETQ. With 0 bases clipped from V and 3 bases from J, the junction kept 9 bases outside the gene matches.

Concerning this clone: The read gets to within 3 residues of the CDR3 end, and the germline J gene fills in the rest. The V gene is TRBV5-1, the J gene TRBJ2-3; a weak D match, TRBD1 (6 bases). Germline CDR1 is SGHRS and CDR2 is YFSETQ. This CDR3 comprises 12 residues. V gave up 4 bases and J gave up 5 bases, with 8 bases separating them. The CDR3 loop is CASSVDRDTQYF. CDR3 DNA, as far as it was read: TGCGCCAGCAGCGTGGACAGAGATACG.

Incomplete CDR3 DNA: TGTGCCTGGAGTATTTGGGGTTCAGGGGGCCGAGGTGGCAATGAG. This translates into CAWSIWGSGGRGGNE. The entire CDR3 is CAWSIWGSGGRGGNEQFF. V usage is TRBV30 and J usage is TRBJ2-1; TRBD1 agrees at 8 bases. The read gets to within 3 residues of the CDR3 end, and the germline J gene fills in the rest. Per the germline V gene, CDR1 is GTSNPN and CDR2 is SVGIG (reference sequence). The V segment lost 2 bases and the J segment 6 bases; nucleotides outside the gene matches: 18. The CDR3 is 18 residues long.

Comment on this clone: Read sequence stops 3 residues before the CDR3 end, and the germline J gene provides the missing end. The chain links TRBV18 to TRBJ2-1; 12 bases are a match to TRBD2. This CDR3 is 15 amino acids long. Losses at the gene ends were 6 bases for V and 5 bases for J; bases not matched to a gene: 5. The germline V gene encodes CDR1 KGHSH and CDR2 LQKENI. Partial CDR3 DNA: TGTGCCAGCTCGCCTAGCGGGGGGGCCAACAATGAG. Amino acids: CASSPSGGANNE. The complete CDR3 reads CASSPSGGANNEQFF.

Concerning this clone: From the germline J gene comes the end of the CDR3, since the read stops 3 residues before it. The rearrangement links TRBV14 to TRBJ2-7; a possible D gene is TRBD1 (6 bases). Germline V gene sequence: CDR1 SGHDN, CDR2 FVKESK. Trimming removed 4 bases at V and 6 bases at J, with 13 bases between. This CDR3 is 13 amino acids long. The part of the CDR3 DNA that was read is TGTGCCAGCAGCCTCAGGGGTCTCGGCGAG. This sequence encodes CASSLRGLGE. The CDR3 in its entirety is CASSLRGLGEQYF.

Concerning this clone itself: The read halts 3 residues ahead of the CDR3 end, with the missing end drawn from the germline J gene. The V and J genes are TRBV20-1 and TRBJ1-2, with D possibly being TRBD1 (6 bases). CDR1 and CDR2 from the germline V gene are DFQATT and SNEGSKA (reference sequence). The CDR3 consists of 14 residues. The CDR3 bases that were read are TGCAGTGCTAGAGATAGGCGGGGGCAAGAGACC. Amino acids: CSARDRRGQET. The CDR3 as a whole reads CSARDRRGQETYTF.

Incomplete CDR3 DNA: TGTGCCAGCAGCGTAGGGACAGTTAACACCGGGGAG. Its translation is CASSVGTVNTGE. The full CDR3 reads CASSVGTVNTGELFF. The genes are TRBV9 and TRBJ2-2; maybe TRBD1 (6 bases). The CDR3 end falls 3 residues outside the read, so it is completed with the germline J gene. This CDR3 region has 15 residues. Trimming removed 0 bases at V and 2 bases at J, with 8 bases between. Germline lookup yields CDR1 SGDLS and CDR2 YYNGEE.

About this clone: The read terminates 3 residues before the CDR3 end, so the remaining end is supplied by the germline J gene. The genes are TRBV30 and TRBJ2-7; D is ambiguous. In germline, CDR1 is GTSNPN, CDR2 SVGIG (reference sequence). Trimming shortened V by 3 bases and J by 2 bases, and 8 bases separated the two germline ends. This CDR3 contains 12 residues. This chain's CDR3 is CAWRHSPYEQYF. The covered CDR3 bases are TGTGCCTGGAGGCACAGCCCCTACGAG. The variable domain in full, with the rest retrieved from reference TRBV30 and TRBJ2-7, is SQTIHQWPATLVQPVGSPLSLECTVEGTSNPNLYWYRQAAGRGLQLLFYSVGIGQISSEVPQNLSASRPQDRQFILSSKKLLLSDSGFYLCAWRHSPYEQYFGPGTRLTVT.

As to this clone: The read is 3 residues too short to cover the CDR3 end, so that end is filled in from the germline J gene. The rearrangement links TRBV28 to TRBJ1-1, with TRBD1 matching 7 bases. V was pared by 5 bases and J by 6 bases, with 18 bases of the junction left unmatched. Per germline, CDR1 MDHEN and CDR2 SYDVKM. This CDR3 is built from 17 residues. This chain's CDR3 is CASSLQGKRPGLPEAFF. The CDR3 DNA, read in part, is TGTGCCAGCAGTCTACAGGGGAAAAGGCCGGGCCTACCTGAA.

About this clone itself: The missing CDR3 end, 3 residues past where the read stops, is filled in from the germline J gene. The chain has TRBV20-1 and TRBJ2-3; 12 bases agree with TRBD2. V shed 5 bases and J 2 bases; nucleotides not matched to a gene: 5. Germline V CDR1 and CDR2: DFQATT, SNEGSKA (reference sequence). This CDR3 contains 15 residues. The CDR3 here is CSAPSSGGATDTQYF. The DNA read from the CDR3 is TGCAGTGCTCCTTCTAGCGGGGGGGCCACAGATACG.

The CDR3 bases that were read are TGCAGTGCTAGAGGGTGGACTAGCGGGGTCGAG. Protein: CSARGWTSGVE. The CDR3 reads in full as CSARGWTSGVEQYF. The chain links TRBV20-1 to TRBJ2-7; the match to TRBD2 covers 12 bases. The read stops 3 residues short of the end of the CDR3; the missing end is completed from the germline J gene. The CDR3 has 14 residues. Germline CDR1 and CDR2: DFQATT and SNEGSKA (reference sequence). Unmatched junction bases numbered 4, after V lost 1 base and J lost 6 bases.

Worth noting for this clone: The read halts 3 residues ahead of the CDR3 end, with the missing end drawn from the germline J gene. The chain has TRBV5-4 and TRBJ2-7; D uncertain. Germline V gives CDR1 SGHNT, CDR2 YYREEE (reference sequence). CDR3 length: 13 amino acids. Trimming took off 0 bases at V and 1 base at J, with 5 bases between the two ends. The CDR3 spells CASSLAQSYEQYF. Incomplete CDR3 DNA: TGTGCCAGCAGCTTGGCTCAGTCCTACGAG.